This T cell receptor (beta chain) originates from a study of response to subunit inactivated influenza vaccine. A single record per CDR3 protein comes from TCRdb applying MiXCR to the RT-PCR reads. The data hold about 300,000 distinct CDR3 sequences, with 21% observed a single time. Findings and caveats of the study: That few new T cells are recruited by each seasonal influenza vaccination was the authors' suggestion.

The CDR3 extends over 14 amino acids. The germline V and J ends were trimmed by 1 base and 5 bases, with 11 bases remaining between them. This clonotype appeared many times. The antigen remains undetermined. The sequence came from a man aged 45 to 75 who received an inactivated influenza vaccine. Source: PBMCs from blood, taken 21 months after vaccination. The V gene is TRBV12-3 or TRBV12-4, the J gene TRBJ1-2; maybe TRBD1 (5 bases). CDR3 DNA: TGTGCCAGCAGTTTAGGGGGGACGGAATATGGCTACACCTTC. Encoded protein: CASSLGGTEYGYTF.